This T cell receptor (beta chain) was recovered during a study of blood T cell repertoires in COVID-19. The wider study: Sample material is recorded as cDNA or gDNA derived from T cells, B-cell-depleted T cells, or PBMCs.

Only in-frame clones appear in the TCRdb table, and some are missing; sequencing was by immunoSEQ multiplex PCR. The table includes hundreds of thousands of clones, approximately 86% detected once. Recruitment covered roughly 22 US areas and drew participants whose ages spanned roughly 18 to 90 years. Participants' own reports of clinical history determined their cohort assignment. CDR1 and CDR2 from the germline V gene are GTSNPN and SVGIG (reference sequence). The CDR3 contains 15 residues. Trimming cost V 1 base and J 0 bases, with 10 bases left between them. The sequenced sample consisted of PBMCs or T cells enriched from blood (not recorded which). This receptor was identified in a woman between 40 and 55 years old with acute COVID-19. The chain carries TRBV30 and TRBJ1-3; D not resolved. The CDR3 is CAWSGQVISGNTIYF. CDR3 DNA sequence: TGTGCCTGGAGTGGGCAGGTCATCTCTGGAAACACCATATATTTT.